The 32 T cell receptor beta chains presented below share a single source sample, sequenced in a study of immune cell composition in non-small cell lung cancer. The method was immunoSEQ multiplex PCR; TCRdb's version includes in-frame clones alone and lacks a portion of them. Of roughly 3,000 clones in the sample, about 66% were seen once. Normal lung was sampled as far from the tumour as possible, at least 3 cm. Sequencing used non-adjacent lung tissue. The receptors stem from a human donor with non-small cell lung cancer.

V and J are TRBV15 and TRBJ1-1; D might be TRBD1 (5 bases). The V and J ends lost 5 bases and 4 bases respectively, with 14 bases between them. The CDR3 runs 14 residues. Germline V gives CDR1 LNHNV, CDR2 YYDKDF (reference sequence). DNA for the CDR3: TGTGCCACCAGCGTAGACATGGGGCGCACTGAAGCTTTCTTT. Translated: CATSVDMGRTEAFF.

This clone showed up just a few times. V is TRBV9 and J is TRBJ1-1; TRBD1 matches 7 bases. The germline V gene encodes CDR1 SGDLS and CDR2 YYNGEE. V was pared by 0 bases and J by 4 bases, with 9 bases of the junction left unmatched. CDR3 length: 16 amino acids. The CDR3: CASSVAGGRPSTEAFF. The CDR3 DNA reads TGTGCCAGCAGCGTAGCAGGGGGAAGACCGAGCACTGAAGCTTTCTTT.

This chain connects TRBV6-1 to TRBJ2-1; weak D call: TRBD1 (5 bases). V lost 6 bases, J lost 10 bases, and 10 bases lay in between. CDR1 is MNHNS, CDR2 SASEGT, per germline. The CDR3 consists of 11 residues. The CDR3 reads CASRGLEEQFF. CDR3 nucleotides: TGTGCCAGCAGGGGGCTTGAGGAGCAGTTCTTC.

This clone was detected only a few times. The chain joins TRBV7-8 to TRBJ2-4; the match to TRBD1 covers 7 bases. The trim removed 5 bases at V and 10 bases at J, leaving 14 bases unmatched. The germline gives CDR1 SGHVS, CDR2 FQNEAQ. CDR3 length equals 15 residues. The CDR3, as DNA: TGTGCCAGCAGCATGGCCCCAGGGGGAAACCCTATTCAGTACTTC. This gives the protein CASSMAPGGNPIQYF.

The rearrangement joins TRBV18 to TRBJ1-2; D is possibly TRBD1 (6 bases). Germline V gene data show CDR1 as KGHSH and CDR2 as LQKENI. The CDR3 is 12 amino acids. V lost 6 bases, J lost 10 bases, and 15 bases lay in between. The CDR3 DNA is TGTGCCAGCTCGCGCCCACAGGGACCCTACACCTTC. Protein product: CASSRPQGPYTF.

The CDR3 sequence is CASSVKGAGNTEAFF. The DNA of the CDR3 is TGTGCCAGCAGTGTTAAGGGGGCTGGGAACACTGAAGCTTTCTTT. This chain connects TRBV6-6 to TRBJ1-1; 7 positions match TRBD1. After removal of 5 bases from V and 1 base from J, the junction contained 7 bases not matched to a gene. Germline V gene data show CDR1 as MNHNY and CDR2 as SVGAGI (reference sequence). This CDR3 spans 15 amino acids.

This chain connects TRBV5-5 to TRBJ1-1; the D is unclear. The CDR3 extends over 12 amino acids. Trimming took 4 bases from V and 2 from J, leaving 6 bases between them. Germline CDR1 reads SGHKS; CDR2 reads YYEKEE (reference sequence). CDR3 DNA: TGTGCCAGCAGCCTATTCAACACTGAAGCTTTCTTT. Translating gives CASSLFNTEAFF.

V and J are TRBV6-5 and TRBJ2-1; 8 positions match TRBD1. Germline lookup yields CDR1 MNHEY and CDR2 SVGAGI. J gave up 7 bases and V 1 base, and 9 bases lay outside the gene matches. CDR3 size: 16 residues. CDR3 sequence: CASSYYRDRRSNEQFF. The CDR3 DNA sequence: TGTGCCAGCAGTTACTACCGGGACAGGCGAAGTAATGAGCAGTTCTTC.

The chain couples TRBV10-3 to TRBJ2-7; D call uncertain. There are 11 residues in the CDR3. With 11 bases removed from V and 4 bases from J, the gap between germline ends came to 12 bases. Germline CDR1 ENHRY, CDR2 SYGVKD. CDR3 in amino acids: CAVGGSYEQYF. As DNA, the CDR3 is TGTGCCGTTGGCGGCTCTTACGAGCAGTACTTC.

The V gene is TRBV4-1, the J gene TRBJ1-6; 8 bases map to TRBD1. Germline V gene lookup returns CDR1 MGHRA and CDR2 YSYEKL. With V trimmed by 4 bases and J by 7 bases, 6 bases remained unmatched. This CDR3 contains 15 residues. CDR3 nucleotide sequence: TGCGCCAGCAGCCTTCAGGACAGGGTAAATTCACCCCTCCACTTT. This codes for CASSLQDRVNSPLHF.

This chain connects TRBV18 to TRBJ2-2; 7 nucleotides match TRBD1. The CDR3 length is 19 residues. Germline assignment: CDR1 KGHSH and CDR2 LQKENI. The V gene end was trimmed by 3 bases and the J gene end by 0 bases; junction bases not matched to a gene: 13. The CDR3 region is CASSPLGQFSIANTGELFF. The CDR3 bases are TGTGCCAGCTCACCCCTGGGACAGTTTAGCATCGCGAACACCGGGGAGCTGTTTTTT.

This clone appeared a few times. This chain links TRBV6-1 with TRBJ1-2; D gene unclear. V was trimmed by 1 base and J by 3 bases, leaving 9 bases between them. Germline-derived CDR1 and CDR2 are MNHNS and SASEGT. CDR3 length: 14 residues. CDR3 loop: CASSEGATDYGYTF. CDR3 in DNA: TGTGCCAGCAGTGAAGGGGCTACTGACTATGGCTACACCTTC.

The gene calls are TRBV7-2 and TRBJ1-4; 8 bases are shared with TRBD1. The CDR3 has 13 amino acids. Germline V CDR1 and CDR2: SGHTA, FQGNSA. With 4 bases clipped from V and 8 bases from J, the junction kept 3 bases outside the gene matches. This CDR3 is CASSSTGAEKLFF. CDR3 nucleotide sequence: TGTGCCAGCAGCTCGACAGGGGCCGAAAAACTGTTTTTT.

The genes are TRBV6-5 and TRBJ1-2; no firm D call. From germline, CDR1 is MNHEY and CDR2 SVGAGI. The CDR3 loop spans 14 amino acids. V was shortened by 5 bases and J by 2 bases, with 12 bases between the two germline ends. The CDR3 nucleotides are TGTGCCAGCAGTGAAAATACAGTCAACTATGGCTACACCTTC. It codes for CASSENTVNYGYTF.

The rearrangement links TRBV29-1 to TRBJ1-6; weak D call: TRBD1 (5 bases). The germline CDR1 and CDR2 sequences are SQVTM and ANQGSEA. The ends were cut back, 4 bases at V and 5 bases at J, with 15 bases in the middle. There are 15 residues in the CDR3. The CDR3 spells CSVGTPLGDNSPLHF. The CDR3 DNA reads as TGCAGCGTTGGGACCCCCCTAGGGGATAATTCACCCCTCCACTTT. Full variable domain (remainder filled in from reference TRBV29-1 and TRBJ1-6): SAVISQKPSRDICQRGTSLTIQCQVDSQVTMMFWYRQQPGQSLTLIATANQGSEATYESGFVIDKFPISRPNLTFSTLTVSNMSPEDSSIYLCSVGTPLGDNSPLHFGNGTRLTVT.

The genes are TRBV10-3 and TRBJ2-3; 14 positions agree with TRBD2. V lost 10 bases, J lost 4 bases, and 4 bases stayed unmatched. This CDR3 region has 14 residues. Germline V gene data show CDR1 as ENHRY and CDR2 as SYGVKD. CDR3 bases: TGTGCCACCCGACTAGCGGGGGGGCCAGATACGCAGTATTTT. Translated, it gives CATRLAGGPDTQYF.

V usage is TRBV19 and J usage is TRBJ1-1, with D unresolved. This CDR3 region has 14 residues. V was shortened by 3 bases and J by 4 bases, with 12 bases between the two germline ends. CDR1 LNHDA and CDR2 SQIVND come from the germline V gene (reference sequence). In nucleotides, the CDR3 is TGTGCCAGTAGTATCCAGGATCTGGGCACTGAAGCTTTCTTT. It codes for CASSIQDLGTEAFF.

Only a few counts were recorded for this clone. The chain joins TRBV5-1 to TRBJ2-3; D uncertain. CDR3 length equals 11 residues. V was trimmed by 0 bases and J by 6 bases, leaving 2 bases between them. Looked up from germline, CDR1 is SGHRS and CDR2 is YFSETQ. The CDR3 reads CASSLADTQYF. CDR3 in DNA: TGCGCCAGCAGCTTGGCGGATACGCAGTATTTT. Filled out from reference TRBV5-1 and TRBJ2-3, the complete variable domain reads KAGVTQTPRYLIKTRGQQVTLSCSPISGHRSVSWYQQTPGQGLQFLFEYFSETQRNKGNFPGRFSGRQFSNSRSEMNVSTLELGDSALYLCASSLADTQYFGPGTRLTVL.

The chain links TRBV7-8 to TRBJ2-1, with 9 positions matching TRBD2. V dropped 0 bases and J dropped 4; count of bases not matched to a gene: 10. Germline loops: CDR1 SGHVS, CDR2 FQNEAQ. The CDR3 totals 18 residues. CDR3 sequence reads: CASSLAGSGRGGYNEQFF. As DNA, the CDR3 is TGTGCCAGCAGCTTAGCGGGCTCGGGGCGGGGGGGGTACAATGAGCAGTTCTTC. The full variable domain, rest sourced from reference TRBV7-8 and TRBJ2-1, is GAGVSQSPRYKVAKRGQDVALRCDPISGHVSLFWYQQALGQGPEFLTYFQNEAQLDKSGLPSDRFFAERPEGSVSTLKIQRTQQEDSAVYLCASSLAGSGRGGYNEQFFGPGTRLTVL.

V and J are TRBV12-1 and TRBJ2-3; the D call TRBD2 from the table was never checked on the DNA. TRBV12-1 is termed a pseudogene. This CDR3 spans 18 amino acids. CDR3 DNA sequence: TGTGCCAGCAGCGCACGCGGGGCTAGCGGGGGAAACACAGATACGCAGTATTTT. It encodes CASSARGASGGNTDTQYF.

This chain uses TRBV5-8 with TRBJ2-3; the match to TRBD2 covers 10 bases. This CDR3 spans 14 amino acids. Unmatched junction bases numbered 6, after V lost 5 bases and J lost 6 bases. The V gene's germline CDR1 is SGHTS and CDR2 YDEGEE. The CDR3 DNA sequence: TGTGCCAGCAGGGCTAGCGGGGGTTCGGATACGCAGTATTTT. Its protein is CASRASGGSDTQYF.

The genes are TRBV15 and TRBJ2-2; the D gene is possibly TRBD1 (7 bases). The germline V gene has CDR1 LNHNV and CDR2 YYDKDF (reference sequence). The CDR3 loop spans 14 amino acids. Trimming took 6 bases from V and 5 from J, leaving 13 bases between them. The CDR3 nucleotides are TGTGCCACCAGGGAGGGGGCGTATACCGGGGAGCTGTTTTTT. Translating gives CATREGAYTGELFF.

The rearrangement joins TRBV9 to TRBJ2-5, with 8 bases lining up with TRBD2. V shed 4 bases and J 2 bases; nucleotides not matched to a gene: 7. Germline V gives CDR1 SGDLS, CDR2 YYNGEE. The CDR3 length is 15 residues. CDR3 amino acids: CASSPGGGGQETQYF. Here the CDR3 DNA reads TGTGCCAGCAGCCCCGGGGGCGGGGGGCAAGAGACCCAGTACTTC.

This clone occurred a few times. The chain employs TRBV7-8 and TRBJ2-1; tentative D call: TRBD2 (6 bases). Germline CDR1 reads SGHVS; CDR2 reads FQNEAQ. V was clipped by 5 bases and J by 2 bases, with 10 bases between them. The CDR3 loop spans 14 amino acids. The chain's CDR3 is CASSPRGPYNEQFF. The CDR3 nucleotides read TGTGCCAGCAGCCCGCGGGGCCCCTACAATGAGCAGTTCTTC.

The CDR3 sequence is CASTATGSTTYEQYF. For the CDR3, the DNA is TGTGCCAGCACAGCTACAGGGTCTACGACCTACGAGCAGTACTTC. V is TRBV18 and J is TRBJ2-7, with a tentative D call TRBD1 (6 bases). This CDR3 has 15 residues. The V gene's germline CDR1 is KGHSH and CDR2 LQKENI. Between the trimmed V and J ends, which lost 8 bases and 2 bases, there was a span of 19 bases.

The CDR3 DNA follows: TGCGCCAGCAGCCAAGATTTCGGTCAGCCCCAGCATTTT. Its translation: CASSQDFGQPQHF. This chain uses TRBV4-3 with TRBJ1-5; no definite D call. Germline assignment: CDR1 LGHNA and CDR2 YSLEER. The CDR3 spans 13 residues. V lost 0 bases and J lost 6, with 6 bases in between.

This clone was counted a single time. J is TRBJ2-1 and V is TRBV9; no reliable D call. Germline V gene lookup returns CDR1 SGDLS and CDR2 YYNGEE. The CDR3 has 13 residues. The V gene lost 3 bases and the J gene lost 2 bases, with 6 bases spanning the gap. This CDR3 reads CASSASTYNEQFF. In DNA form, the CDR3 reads TGTGCCAGCAGCGCATCCACCTACAATGAGCAGTTCTTC.

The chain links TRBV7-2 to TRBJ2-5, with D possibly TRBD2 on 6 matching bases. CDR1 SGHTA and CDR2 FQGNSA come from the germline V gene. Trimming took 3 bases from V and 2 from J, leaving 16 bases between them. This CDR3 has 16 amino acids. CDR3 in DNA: TGTGCCAGCAGCTTGGGAAGGGCGCGGGATCAAGAGACCCAGTACTTC. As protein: CASSLGRARDQETQYF.

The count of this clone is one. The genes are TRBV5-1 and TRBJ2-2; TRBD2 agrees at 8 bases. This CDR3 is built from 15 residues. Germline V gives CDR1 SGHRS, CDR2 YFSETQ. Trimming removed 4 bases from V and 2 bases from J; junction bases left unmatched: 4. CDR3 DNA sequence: TGCGCCAGCAGCATAAGCGGGGGAAACACCGGGGAGCTGTTTTTT. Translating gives CASSISGGNTGELFF.

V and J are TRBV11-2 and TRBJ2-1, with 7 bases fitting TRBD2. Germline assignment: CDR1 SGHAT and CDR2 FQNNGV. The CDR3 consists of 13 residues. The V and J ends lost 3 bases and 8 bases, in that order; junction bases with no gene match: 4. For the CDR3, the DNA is TGTGCCAGCAGCTTGGGAGGGGACTATGAGCAGTTCTTC. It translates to CASSLGGDYEQFF.

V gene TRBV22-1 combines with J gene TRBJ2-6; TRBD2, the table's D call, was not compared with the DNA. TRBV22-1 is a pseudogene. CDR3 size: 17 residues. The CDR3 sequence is CPGRCGSEQSRANVLTF. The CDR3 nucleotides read TGTCCTGGGAGGTGCGGAAGCGAACAAAGTCGGGCCAACGTCCTGACTTTC.

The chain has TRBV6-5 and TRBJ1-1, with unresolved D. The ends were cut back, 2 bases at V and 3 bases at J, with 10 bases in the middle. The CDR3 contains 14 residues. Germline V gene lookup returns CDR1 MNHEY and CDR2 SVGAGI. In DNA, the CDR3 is TGTGCCAGCAGTTACGCTCAGAGGTACACTGAAGCTTTCTTT. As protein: CASSYAQRYTEAFF.